This is a list of T cell receptor beta chains from one sample in a study of identical twins. TCRdb re-called the 5' RACE reads with MiXCR, one entry per CDR3 protein. The repertoire holds 520,000 or so distinct CDR3 sequences, with about 20% as singletons. Separately, the same data were catalogued under a study of T cells expressing NK-cell markers.

The sequenced sample consisted of CD4+ T cells sorted from blood. Receptors were obtained from a woman aged 18-35 years in good health. Both conserved end residues are part of each CDR3. Fields, in order: D gene, clone size, J gene, V gene, CDR3 DNA, CDR3 protein. D genes are given only for firm matches. Not every row has a clone size; where given, it reads once, few, many or a size class.

NA NA TRBJ2-5 TRBV20-1 TGCAGTGCTTCCATGCTAGGTTTGCAAGAGACCCAGTACTTC CSASMLGLQETQYF
NA NA TRBJ2-5 TRBV20-1 TGCAGTGCTGGCCAACTAGGGCAAGAGACCCAGTACTTC CSAGQLGQETQYF
TRBD2 NA TRBJ2-2 TRBV6-1 TGTGCCAGCAGTCGCCGGTCGGGGGGGCGGACCGGGGAGCTGTTTTTT CASSRRSGGRTGELFF
NA few TRBJ1-2 TRBV10-3 TGTGCCATCAGTGTGGCAGGGGAGAACTATGGCTACACCTTC CAISVAGENYGYTF
NA NA TRBJ2-3 TRBV24-1 TGTGCCACCAGTGATGAGGGCGGTACTTCAGATACGCAGTATTTT CATSDEGGTSDTQYF
NA NA TRBJ2-1 TRBV19 TGTGCCAGTACGGACAGCTACAATGAGCAGTTCTTC CASTDSYNEQFF
TRBD2 NA TRBJ2-7 TRBV10-1 TGCGCCAGCAGTGACCCCAGGACTAGCGGGCAAACGCTGTACTTC CASSDPRTSGQTLYF
TRBD1 NA TRBJ1-5 TRBV29-1 TGCAGCGCAACGACAGGGGGCCAGGGGTGGCCCCAGCATTTT CSATTGGQGWPQHF
NA NA TRBJ2-1 TRBV7-9 TGTGCCAGCAGCCCGACCTTACCCTACAATGAGCAGTTCTTC CASSPTLPYNEQFF
NA few TRBJ2-1 TRBV7-8 TGTGCCAGCAGCTTAGCGAGCGGTAGCCCCCTCCCCTCCTACAATGAGCAGTTCTTC CASSLASGSPLPSYNEQFF
NA few TRBJ1-2 TRBV2 TGTGCCAGCAGTGAAGCGCCCAGGGGTTCTTCCTATGGCTACACCTTC CASSEAPRGSSYGYTF
TRBD2 few TRBJ2-7 TRBV5-1 TGCGCCAGCAGGCTTGTAGCGGGGGCCTACGAGCAGTACTTC CASRLVAGAYEQYF
NA few TRBJ2-3 TRBV12-3/TRBV12-4 TGTGCCAGCAGTTTGAGTTTGGCCGTGTCGCAGTATTTT CASSLSLAVSQYF
NA few TRBJ2-3 TRBV6-5 TGTGCCAGCAGTTACACGGCGTTAGGAGATACGCAGTATTTT CASSYTALGDTQYF
NA NA TRBJ2-7 TRBV27 TGTGCCAGCAGTAGCGGACAGCGATTATTTAGGGAGCAGTACTTC CASSSGQRLFREQYF
NA NA TRBJ2-3 TRBV3-1 TGTGCCAGCAGCCAAGGCCAGGAGCAGTATTTT CASSQGQEQYF
NA many TRBJ1-1 TRBV13 TGTGCCAGCAGCTTAGTTAGGGGGGACGCTAGGGAAGCTTTCTTT CASSLVRGDAREAFF
TRBD2 few TRBJ2-2 TRBV20-1 TGCAGTGCTAGCTCCCTAGCGGGAGGCCGCGCGAACACCGGGGAGCTGTTTTTT CSASSLAGGRANTGELFF
NA NA TRBJ2-4 TRBV11-3 TGTGCCAGCAGCCCGGGGCAGGGAATAAACATTCAGTACTTC CASSPGQGINIQYF
NA NA TRBJ2-7 TRBV6-5 TGTGCCAGCAGTTACCGTCAGGGTGACGAGCAGTACTTC CASSYRQGDEQYF
NA many TRBJ1-1 TRBV29-1 TGCAGCGTAGGGTACGGCACTGAAGCTTTCTTT CSVGYGTEAFF
TRBD2 NA TRBJ2-7 TRBV6-5 TGTGCCAGCAGTTACGGGACTAGTAACTACGAGCAGTACTTC CASSYGTSNYEQYF
NA few TRBJ2-1 TRBV20-1 TGCAGTGTTTCCAGCGGGACAAGCTTTGAGCAGTTCTTC CSVSSGTSFEQFF
NA NA TRBJ1-4 TRBV5-1 TGCGCCAGCAGCCCGGAGGAGGGGAGCGGTGAAAAACTGTTTTTT CASSPEEGSGEKLFF
TRBD1 NA TRBJ2-7 TRBV12-5 TGTGCTAGTGGTCTTCACAGGGGTGAGCAGTACTTC CASGLHRGEQYF